This T cell receptor (beta chain) is drawn from a study of T cells in Graves' hyperthyroidism and ophthalmopathy. Study details: Any treatment followed the collection of peripheral blood at initial diagnosis. Study outcomes and limitations: A 13 V-J model separated ophthalmopathy from stable hyperthyroidism.

The germline V gene has CDR1 MGHRA and CDR2 YSYEKL. V lost 4 bases and J 3 bases, leaving 21 bases between the germline ends. The CDR3 runs to 17 residues. On this clonotype itself: Its antigen is not known.

No progression to ophthalmopathy during 18 months of follow-up defined stable disease. Amplification of TCR beta CDR3 regions was performed using RNA transcripts as template. HTBI primers drove first-round RT-PCR of the TCR CDR3. In TCRdb, the multiplex PCR reads were re-called with MiXCR into one record per CDR3 protein. This table holds 650,000 to 750,000 distinct CDR3 sequences, around 13% found once. This sequence originates from a woman younger than 35 with Graves' hyperthyroidism. This sequence joins TRBV4-1 and TRBJ1-1; weak D call: TRBD1 (5 bases). Sequenced material: blood. The CDR3 loop is CASSRNSGTPPDTEAFF. The DNA of the CDR3 is TGCGCCAGCAGCCGAAACTCCGGGACTCCCCCGGACACTGAAGCTTTCTTT.